This T cell receptor (beta chain) comes out of a study of T-cell memory formation after mild COVID-19. The study, taken as a whole, reports: Pre-infection memory harbored some responding clones, suggesting cross-reactive memory joined. Largely, contracting CD4+ clones fell within CM and EM, and contracting CD8+ clones within EMRA. Among clones contracting day 15 to 85, CD4/CD8 was balanced, whereas later expanders leaned CD4+.

Each CDR3 protein gets one entry after TCRdb re-called the 5' RACE reads with MiXCR. The sample shows about 410,000 distinct CDR3 sequences, more than 20% of them seen only once. The ends lost 7 bases at V and 6 bases at J; junction bases unmatched: 6. The CDR3 is 13 residues long. Per germline, CDR1 MNHNS and CDR2 SASEGT. Worth noting for this clonotype: The target antigen is unknown.

The sample taken for sequencing was PBMCs or a T cell subset sorted from them (not recorded which). The chain is built from TRBV6-1 and TRBJ1-5; TRBD1 matches at 7 bases. The clonotype was recovered from an adult woman who had mild COVID-19 (a few samples of this study predate the infection). Cell type and time point are not known. The CDR3 DNA follows: TGTGCCAGCACAAAAAGGGACAGTCAGCCCCAGCATTTT. Protein sequence: CASTKRDSQPQHF.